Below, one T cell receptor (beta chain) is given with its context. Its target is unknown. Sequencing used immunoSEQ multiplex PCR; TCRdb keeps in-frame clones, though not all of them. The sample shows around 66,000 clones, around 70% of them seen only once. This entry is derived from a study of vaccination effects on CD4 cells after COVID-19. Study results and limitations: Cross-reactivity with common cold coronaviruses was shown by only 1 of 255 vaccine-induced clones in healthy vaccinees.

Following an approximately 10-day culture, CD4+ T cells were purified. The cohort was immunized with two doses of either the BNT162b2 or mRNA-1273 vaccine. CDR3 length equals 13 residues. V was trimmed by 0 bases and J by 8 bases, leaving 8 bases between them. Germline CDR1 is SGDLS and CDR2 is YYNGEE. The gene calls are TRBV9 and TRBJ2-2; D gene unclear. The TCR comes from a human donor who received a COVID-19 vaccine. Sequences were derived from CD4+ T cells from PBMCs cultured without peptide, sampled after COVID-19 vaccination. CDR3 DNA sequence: TGTGCCAGCAGCGTAGCTGGGCCTGGGGAGCTGTTTTTT. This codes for CASSVAGPGELFF.